This TCR beta chain was recovered during a study of blood T cell repertoires in COVID-19. The wider study: The origin of the acute and convalescent COVID-19 samples was the United States, Italy and Spain. PBMCs, B-cell-depleted T cells, or T cells were the source of the cDNA or gDNA that made up the material.

CDR1 is SGHRS and CDR2 is YFSETQ in the germline V gene. The CDR3 is 16 amino acids. V shed 4 bases, J shed 6 bases, and the junction held 6 bases outside the gene matches. Source study methods: Using reference gene primer amplification, nucleated cell counts were estimated. The protocol was immunoSEQ multiplex PCR, while the TCRdb copy is restricted to in-frame clones and leaves out a portion. That table is the source of V, J and clone size, and D and trimming were worked out from the DNA. The sample has over 300,000 clones, 90% seen once. The V gene is TRBV5-1, the J gene TRBJ2-3, with 15 bases lining up with TRBD2. The receptor was derived from a man younger than 30 with active or convalescent COVID-19. Sequencing used peripheral blood. The CDR3 loop is CASSTGLAGGRDTQYF. DNA for the CDR3: TGCGCCAGCAGCACCGGACTAGCGGGGGGGCGGGATACGCAGTATTTT.